A single sample is the source of the 2 T cell receptor beta chains below, sequenced in a study of T-cell reconstitution after alpha-beta-depleted transplantation in children. Unique molecular identifiers were used in preparing the TCRbeta library. TCRdb redid the calling of the PCR reads with MiXCR, one entry per CDR3 protein. The sample comprises about 260,000 distinct CDR3 sequences, under 14% of which are singletons, and about a quarter rests with the top ten. Material: peripheral blood, obtained 180 days after TCRalphabeta/CD19-depleted stem cell transplant. The source of these receptors is a male patient aged 2-9 years who had a stem cell transplant for chronic granulomatous disease, so the T cells may come from the graft donor.

This clonotype appeared a single time. A much larger clone lies a single base off, so this may be a read error. The conserved phenylalanine or tryptophan normally closing the CDR3 is absent here, so this likely arose from a read error. V is TRBV14 and J is TRBJ2-7, with 7 bases lining up with TRBD2. This CDR3 is built from 14 residues. Germline V lookup: CDR1 SGHDN, CDR2 FVKESK. V lost 4 bases, J lost 2 bases, and 5 bases stayed unmatched. The CDR3 here is CASSLGLGPYEQYL. The DNA for the CDR3 is TGTGCCAGCAGCCTCGGACTAGGTCCCTACGAGCAGTACTTA.

In its sample, this clonotype was seen many times. V gene TRBV5-1 combines with J gene TRBJ2-3; D is undetermined. V lost 0 bases and J lost 0, with 8 bases in between. Germline values: CDR1 SGHRS, CDR2 YFSETQ. CDR3 length: 15 residues. Written as DNA, the CDR3 is TGCGCCAGCAGCTTGGCCGTTCTGAGCACAGATACGCAGTATTTT. Its translation: CASSLAVLSTDTQYF.